Detailed here is one T cell receptor beta chain. Antigen: not known. A multiplex PCR was run with 60 Vbeta primers and 13 Jbeta primers. Clones were read by immunoSEQ multiplex PCR, and TCRdb kept only the in-frame ones, dropping some. The table shows approximately 190,000 clones, with roughly 80% occurring only once. V shed 1 base and J 2 bases; nucleotides not matched to a gene: 1. CDR1 SEHNR and CDR2 FQNEAQ come from the germline V gene (reference sequence). The length of the CDR3 is 16 residues. This sample was taken from a study of cytomegalovirus exposure and HLA in healthy donors. General study findings and limits: Reportedly, fewer N-insertions than the roughly 700-donor mean appeared in an Asian-associated ancestry cluster in a later analysis. About 180 TCR beta chains were listed as cytomegalovirus-associated. Further analysis, carried out later, found HLA-associated TCR beta chains more clonally expanded than equally common other chains. CMV serostatus was the only immune exposure information that was available.

This chain connects TRBV7-9 to TRBJ2-1, with 11 bases identical to TRBD2. The origin of this receptor is a woman aged 50 to 60 in good health and CMV-seropositive. Sequencing was performed on PBMCs. The CDR3 nucleotides are TGTGCCAGCAGCTTAGTAGCGGGGGGGACCTACAATGAGCAGTTCTTC. Translating gives CASSLVAGGTYNEQFF.